This T cell receptor (beta chain) was captured by sequencing in a study of blood T cells in healthy people across ages. Looked up from germline, CDR1 is LGHNA and CDR2 is YSLEER. CDR3 length: 17 amino acids. PBMCs, at least 6.5 million per sample, were isolated. For the second PCR, which ran for about 7 to 11 cycles, a sample-barcoded 5' primer and a J-beta primer mix were used. TCRdb analysed the 5' RACE reads with MiXCR anew, one entry per CDR3 protein. The sample lists about 720,000 distinct CDR3 sequences, 25% occurring once. There are a few counts of this clonotype. Sequence at one end of the junction differs from germline and may be a read error. These records were also assigned to another study, of T cells of mothers and their children. Per that paper: Related pairs of mothers and children showed slightly higher, non-significant overlap versus unrelated pairs.

Sequencing used blood. The TCR was taken from a boy younger than 18 in good health. The chain combines TRBV4-3 with TRBJ1-4; D not resolved. The DNA for the CDR3 is TGCGCCAGCAGCCAAGATAGCGTCTGGCGGGTTAATCAAAAACTGTTTTTT. It codes for CASSQDSVWRVNQKLFF.